A selection of T cell receptor beta chains follows, all from one sample in a study of cytomegalovirus exposure and HLA in healthy donors. The repertoire was sequenced with immunoSEQ multiplex PCR; TCRdb's copy has only in-frame clones and lacks some. The table has under 200,000 clones, approximately 81% seen once. The sequencing sample was made of PBMCs. The receptors were gathered from a male donor in good health and CMV-seronegative. Each CDR3 is given with its conserved first and last residue. The D gene is left open where the match is weak. Some rows have no size entry. The others give once, few or many, or a class for an expanded clone.

CDR3 length: 13
J gene: TRBJ1-2
clone size: .
D gene: .
V gene: TRBV4-1
CDR3 protein: CASSSQGNYGYTF
CDR3 DNA: TGCGCCAGCAGTAGCCAGGGAAACTATGGCTACACCTTC

CDR3 length: 15
J gene: TRBJ2-3
clone size: .
D gene: TRBD2
V gene: TRBV18
CDR3 protein: CASSPSSGGTDTQYF
CDR3 DNA: TGTGCCAGCTCACCCTCTAGCGGCGGCACAGATACGCAGTATTTT

CDR3 length: 16
J gene: TRBJ2-7
clone size: .
D gene: TRBD2
V gene: TRBV5-4
CDR3 protein: CASSGGTGTSVYEQYF
CDR3 DNA: TGTGCCAGCAGCGGGGGAACCGGGACTAGCGTCTACGAGCAGTACTTC

CDR3 length: 12
J gene: TRBJ2-7
clone size: .
D gene: .
V gene: TRBV7-9
CDR3 protein: CASSFRRLEQYF
CDR3 DNA: TGTGCCAGCAGCTTCCGTCGTCTCGAGCAGTACTTC

CDR3 length: 14
J gene: TRBJ2-7
clone size: .
D gene: TRBD1
V gene: TRBV5-1
CDR3 protein: CASGGQGVGYEQYF
CDR3 DNA: TGCGCCAGCGGGGGACAGGGGGTAGGCTACGAGCAGTACTTC

CDR3 length: 19
J gene: TRBJ2-7
clone size: .
D gene: TRBD2
V gene: TRBV7-6
CDR3 protein: CASSLSPTSGRKPSYEQYF
CDR3 DNA: TGTGCCAGCAGCCTTTCCCCGACTAGCGGGAGGAAGCCCTCCTACGAGCAGTACTTC

CDR3 length: 15
J gene: TRBJ1-2
clone size: .
D gene: .
V gene: TRBV6-4
CDR3 protein: CASSAGQNSNYGYTF
CDR3 DNA: TGTGCCAGCAGTGCCGGACAGAATTCTAACTATGGCTACACCTTC

CDR3 length: 15
J gene: TRBJ2-2
clone size: .
D gene: .
V gene: TRBV11-2
CDR3 protein: CASSAGSGRTGELFF
CDR3 DNA: TGTGCCAGCAGCGCCGGGAGTGGGAGGACCGGGGAGCTGTTTTTT

CDR3 length: 14
J gene: TRBJ1-2
clone size: .
D gene: .
V gene: TRBV14
CDR3 protein: CASSQPREEWGYTF
CDR3 DNA: TGTGCCAGCAGCCAACCCAGGGAAGAATGGGGCTACACCTTC

CDR3 length: 15
J gene: TRBJ1-1
clone size: .
D gene: TRBD1
V gene: TRBV5-1
CDR3 protein: CASSRGPGQGTEAFF
CDR3 DNA: TGCGCCAGCAGCAGAGGACCGGGACAGGGGACTGAAGCTTTCTTT

CDR3 length: 17
J gene: TRBJ2-1
clone size: .
D gene: .
V gene: TRBV21-1
CDR3 protein: CASSKAVFGGQDPYMVF
CDR3 DNA: TGTGCCAGCAGCAAAGCTGTATTCGGGGGACAGGACCCTTACATGGTCTTC

CDR3 length: 14
J gene: TRBJ2-7
clone size: few
D gene: .
V gene: TRBV11-2
CDR3 protein: CASRPGTHSYEQYF
CDR3 DNA: TGTGCCAGCAGACCCGGGACACACTCCTACGAGCAGTACTTC

CDR3 length: 14
J gene: TRBJ2-7
clone size: few
D gene: .
V gene: TRBV7-3
CDR3 protein: CASSQETGIYEQYF
CDR3 DNA: TGCGCCAGCAGCCAAGAGACAGGTATCTACGAGCAGTACTTC

CDR3 length: 16
J gene: TRBJ1-1
clone size: .
D gene: TRBD1
V gene: TRBV2
CDR3 protein: CASSTGQSRRGTEAFF
CDR3 DNA: TGTGCCAGCAGCACGGGACAGTCCAGGAGGGGGACTGAAGCTTTCTTT

CDR3 length: 15
J gene: TRBJ2-2
clone size: .
D gene: .
V gene: TRBV7-9
CDR3 protein: CASIPPGLLTGELFF
CDR3 DNA: TGTGCCAGCATACCACCGGGACTTCTTACCGGGGAGCTGTTTTTT

CDR3 length: 14
J gene: TRBJ1-6
clone size: .
D gene: TRBD1
V gene: TRBV19
CDR3 protein: CASRWGQNNSPLHF
CDR3 DNA: TGTGCCAGTAGGTGGGGACAGAATAATTCACCCCTCCACTTT

CDR3 length: 16
J gene: TRBJ2-1
clone size: .
D gene: .
V gene: TRBV5-4
CDR3 protein: CASSKGGRRSYNEQFF
CDR3 DNA: TGTGCCAGCAGCAAAGGCGGTCGCCGGTCCTACAATGAGCAGTTCTTC

CDR3 length: 12
J gene: TRBJ2-5
clone size: once
D gene: TRBD1
V gene: TRBV29-1
CDR3 protein: CSIQGAGETQYF
CDR3 DNA: TGCAGCATCCAGGGGGCAGGGGAGACCCAGTACTTC

CDR3 length: 15
J gene: TRBJ2-5
clone size: once
D gene: TRBD2
V gene: TRBV13
CDR3 protein: CASSLVGEGQETQYF
CDR3 DNA: TGTGCCAGCAGCTTAGTCGGGGAGGGCCAAGAGACCCAGTACTTC

CDR3 length: 15
J gene: TRBJ2-2
clone size: .
D gene: .
V gene: TRBV29-1
CDR3 protein: CSVGWTTQNTGELFF
CDR3 DNA: TGCAGCGTCGGTTGGACTACGCAGAACACCGGGGAGCTGTTTTTT

CDR3 length: 16
J gene: TRBJ2-7
clone size: .
D gene: TRBD1
V gene: TRBV7-9
CDR3 protein: CASSFSQGVGVFEQYF
CDR3 DNA: TGTGCCAGCAGCTTCTCACAGGGGGTCGGTGTCTTTGAGCAGTACTTC

CDR3 length: 14
J gene: TRBJ2-5
clone size: .
D gene: TRBD2
V gene: TRBV6-4
CDR3 protein: CASSALAGGETQYF
CDR3 DNA: TGTGCCAGCAGTGCCCTAGCGGGAGGAGAGACCCAGTACTTC

CDR3 length: 16
J gene: TRBJ1-5
clone size: .
D gene: TRBD1
V gene: TRBV4-3
CDR3 protein: CASSQDYHRGNQPQHF
CDR3 DNA: TGCGCCAGCAGCCAAGATTACCACAGGGGTAATCAGCCCCAGCATTTT

CDR3 length: 14
J gene: TRBJ2-7
clone size: once
D gene: .
V gene: TRBV7-3
CDR3 protein: CASSTSRGPHEQYF
CDR3 DNA: TGTGCCAGCAGCACAAGTCGGGGTCCACACGAGCAGTACTTC

CDR3 length: 13
J gene: TRBJ2-7
clone size: .
D gene: TRBD1
V gene: TRBV7-2
CDR3 protein: CASTHDRVGEQYF
CDR3 DNA: TGTGCCAGCACCCACGACAGGGTCGGCGAGCAGTACTTC

CDR3 length: 14
J gene: TRBJ2-1
clone size: .
D gene: .
V gene: TRBV11-2
CDR3 protein: CASSSLARPNEQFF
CDR3 DNA: TGTGCCAGCAGCTCCCTAGCCCGCCCCAATGAGCAGTTCTTC

CDR3 length: 16
J gene: TRBJ2-3
clone size: .
D gene: .
V gene: TRBV6-4
CDR3 protein: CASSDSPISSTDTQYF
CDR3 DNA: TGTGCCAGCAGTGACTCGCCTATATCTAGCACAGATACGCAGTATTTT

CDR3 length: 16
J gene: TRBJ2-3
clone size: once
D gene: .
V gene: TRBV7-7
CDR3 protein: CASSLGGTLSTDTQYF
CDR3 DNA: TGTGCCAGCAGCTTGGGGGGGACACTTTCCACAGATACGCAGTATTTT

CDR3 length: 16
J gene: TRBJ2-2
clone size: .
D gene: TRBD2
V gene: TRBV7-3
CDR3 protein: CASSLRAGVDTGELFF
CDR3 DNA: TGTGCCAGCAGCCTTCGAGCGGGAGTCGACACCGGGGAGCTGTTTTTT

CDR3 length: 13
J gene: TRBJ2-7
clone size: .
D gene: .
V gene: TRBV9
CDR3 protein: CASSVGQGPKQYF
CDR3 DNA: TGTGCCAGCAGCGTAGGGCAGGGTCCGAAGCAGTACTTC

CDR3 length: 13
J gene: TRBJ1-2
clone size: few
D gene: TRBD1
V gene: TRBV15
CDR3 protein: CATSIGGRYGYTF
CDR3 DNA: TGTGCCACCAGCATAGGGGGCCGCTATGGCTACACCTTC

CDR3 length: 18
J gene: TRBJ2-5
clone size: once
D gene: TRBD2
V gene: TRBV2
CDR3 protein: CASSEAIGASGGQETQYF
CDR3 DNA: TGTGCCAGCAGTGAAGCGATTGGGGCTAGCGGGGGACAAGAGACCCAGTACTTC

CDR3 length: 14
J gene: TRBJ2-7
clone size: .
D gene: .
V gene: TRBV6-6
CDR3 protein: CASSQGGPPYEQYF
CDR3 DNA: TGTGCCAGCAGTCAGGGGGGACCCCCTTACGAGCAGTACTTC

CDR3 length: 18
J gene: TRBJ1-4
clone size: .
D gene: TRBD1
V gene: TRBV7-9
CDR3 protein: CASSSPGGQVRPVEKLFF
CDR3 DNA: TGTGCCAGCAGCTCCCCGGGGGGACAGGTGCGTCCCGTTGAAAAACTGTTTTTT

CDR3 length: 14
J gene: TRBJ2-1
clone size: once
D gene: .
V gene: TRBV5-5
CDR3 protein: CASSSTVLPGEQFF
CDR3 DNA: TGTGCCAGCAGTTCGACAGTTCTTCCCGGTGAGCAGTTCTTC

CDR3 length: 12
J gene: TRBJ2-5
clone size: .
D gene: .
V gene: TRBV5-4
CDR3 protein: CASSNNQETQYF
CDR3 DNA: TGTGCCAGCAGCAATAACCAAGAGACCCAGTACTTC

CDR3 length: 15
J gene: TRBJ2-4
clone size: .
D gene: TRBD2
V gene: TRBV5-4
CDR3 protein: CASSLAGGRDGIQYF
CDR3 DNA: TGTGCCAGCAGCTTGGCCGGCGGGAGGGATGGCATTCAGTACTTC

CDR3 length: 15
J gene: TRBJ1-1
clone size: few
D gene: TRBD1
V gene: TRBV5-1
CDR3 protein: CASSESPGGLTEAFF
CDR3 DNA: TGCGCCAGCAGCGAAAGCCCAGGGGGCCTCACTGAAGCTTTCTTT

CDR3 length: 15
J gene: TRBJ2-1
clone size: .
D gene: TRBD1
V gene: TRBV5-1
CDR3 protein: CASRATGYGNVEQFF
CDR3 DNA: TGCGCCAGCAGGGCGACAGGGTACGGTAATGTTGAGCAGTTCTTC

CDR3 length: 14
J gene: TRBJ2-3
clone size: .
D gene: .
V gene: TRBV5-6
CDR3 protein: CASSRFRRGDTQYF
CDR3 DNA: TGTGCCAGCAGCCGTTTCAGGCGGGGTGATACGCAGTATTTT

CDR3 length: 16
J gene: TRBJ1-4
clone size: .
D gene: TRBD1
V gene: TRBV15
CDR3 protein: CATSRVKTGVGEKLFF
CDR3 DNA: TGTGCCACCAGCAGAGTCAAGACAGGGGTCGGTGAAAAACTGTTTTTT

CDR3 length: 15
J gene: TRBJ2-7
clone size: .
D gene: TRBD1
V gene: TRBV5-1
CDR3 protein: CASSQQGAGSYEQYF
CDR3 DNA: TGCGCCAGCAGCCAACAGGGGGCAGGGAGTTACGAGCAGTACTTC

CDR3 length: 15
J gene: TRBJ2-7
clone size: .
D gene: TRBD2
V gene: TRBV5-1
CDR3 protein: CASSLVAGSTYEQYF
CDR3 DNA: TGCGCCAGCAGCTTGGTAGCGGGGTCTACCTACGAGCAGTACTTC

CDR3 length: 16
J gene: TRBJ2-5
clone size: .
D gene: .
V gene: TRBV11-3
CDR3 protein: CASSAGGRGGKETQYF
CDR3 DNA: TGTGCCAGCAGCGCCGGCGGGAGAGGGGGGAAAGAGACCCAGTACTTC

CDR3 length: 13
J gene: TRBJ1-4
clone size: .
D gene: .
V gene: TRBV11-2
CDR3 protein: CASGRGPGEKLFF
CDR3 DNA: TGTGCCAGCGGGCGGGGGCCTGGTGAAAAACTGTTTTTT

CDR3 length: 13
J gene: TRBJ1-2
clone size: .
D gene: .
V gene: TRBV10-1
CDR3 protein: CASSESTVGGYTF
CDR3 DNA: TGCGCCAGCAGTGAGTCGACGGTGGGCGGCTACACCTTC

CDR3 length: 15
J gene: TRBJ1-1
clone size: .
D gene: .
V gene: TRBV9
CDR3 protein: CASSQRDTQNTEAFF
CDR3 DNA: TGTGCCAGCAGCCAACGGGACACTCAGAACACTGAAGCTTTCTTT

CDR3 length: 17
J gene: TRBJ2-5
clone size: .
D gene: .
V gene: TRBV7-2
CDR3 protein: CASSTWGGAGRRETQYF
CDR3 DNA: TGTGCCAGCAGCACCTGGGGGGGCGCGGGCAGGCGAGAGACCCAGTACTTC

CDR3 length: 14
J gene: TRBJ2-7
clone size: .
D gene: .
V gene: TRBV28
CDR3 protein: CASSTGTTHYEQYF
CDR3 DNA: TGTGCCAGCAGTACCGGGACAACCCACTACGAGCAGTACTTC

CDR3 length: 14
J gene: TRBJ1-1
clone size: .
D gene: TRBD1
V gene: TRBV7-9
CDR3 protein: CSSSAKQGGTEAFF
CDR3 DNA: TGTTCCAGCAGCGCCAAACAGGGGGGGACTGAAGCTTTCTTT

CDR3 length: 19
J gene: TRBJ2-5
clone size: .
D gene: TRBD2
V gene: TRBV9
CDR3 protein: CASSVTSGRPGGRSETQYF
CDR3 DNA: TGTGCCAGCAGTGTGACTAGCGGGAGGCCAGGAGGGCGTTCGGAGACCCAGTACTTC

CDR3 length: 14
J gene: TRBJ2-3
clone size: .
D gene: .
V gene: TRBV7-8
CDR3 protein: CASSPRGYTDTQYF
CDR3 DNA: TGTGCCAGCAGCCCAAGGGGATACACAGATACGCAGTATTTT

CDR3 length: 14
J gene: TRBJ2-4
clone size: .
D gene: .
V gene: TRBV21-1
CDR3 protein: CASSIQASKNIQYF
CDR3 DNA: TGTGCCAGCAGCATACAGGCGTCCAAAAACATTCAGTACTTC